Listed below are T cell receptor beta chains from one sample, sequenced in a study of radiotherapy plus CTLA-4 blockade in lung cancer. Clones were read by immunoSEQ multiplex PCR, and TCRdb kept only the in-frame ones, dropping some. Of 100,000 or so clones in the sample, 82% were seen once. Sequences were derived from peripheral blood, sampled from a patient treated with radiotherapy plus ipilimumab. The receptors were gathered from a human donor with non-small cell lung cancer that progressed on radiotherapy plus ipilimumab. Both conserved end residues are part of each CDR3. The order of the fields is CDR3 length, V gene, J gene, CDR3 protein.

cdr3_length: 17
v_call: TRBV7-8
j_call: TRBJ2-1
cdr3_aa: CASSLGSGRLRTNEQFF

cdr3_length: 16
v_call: TRBV7-9
j_call: TRBJ1-3
cdr3_aa: CASSPTSGGYGNTIYF

cdr3_length: 13
v_call: TRBV19
j_call: TRBJ1-1
cdr3_aa: CASSTTGYTEAFF

cdr3_length: 16
v_call: TRBV7-2
j_call: TRBJ2-1
cdr3_aa: CASSFVTGTPYNEQFF

cdr3_length: 16
v_call: TRBV5-4
j_call: TRBJ2-2
cdr3_aa: CASSLGLAGGTGELFF

cdr3_length: 17
v_call: TRBV5-3
j_call: TRBJ1-1
cdr3_aa: CARSFGTGPEENTEAFF

cdr3_length: 16
v_call: TRBV11-3
j_call: TRBJ2-1
cdr3_aa: CASSSVTSGVYNEQFF

cdr3_length: 15
v_call: TRBV28
j_call: TRBJ2-2
cdr3_aa: CASSLQGLGTGELFF

cdr3_length: 15
v_call: TRBV13
j_call: TRBJ1-3
cdr3_aa: CASSFRGSSGNTIYF

cdr3_length: 15
v_call: TRBV19
j_call: TRBJ1-1
cdr3_aa: CASSGYSKRNTEAFF

cdr3_length: 14
v_call: TRBV6-1
j_call: TRBJ2-5
cdr3_aa: CASSEFGGGETQYF

cdr3_length: 13
v_call: TRBV28
j_call: TRBJ2-3
cdr3_aa: CASSFGNTDTQYF

cdr3_length: 15
v_call: TRBV30
j_call: TRBJ2-3
cdr3_aa: CAWSRVAPSTDTQYF

cdr3_length: 10
v_call: TRBV9
j_call: TRBJ2-1
cdr3_aa: CASSRDRGFF

cdr3_length: 14
v_call: TRBV6-4
j_call: TRBJ1-5
cdr3_aa: CAITWGRSNQPQHF

cdr3_length: 15
v_call: TRBV9
j_call: TRBJ2-3
cdr3_aa: CASSEGGVSTDTQYF

cdr3_length: 13
v_call: TRBV28
j_call: TRBJ2-5
cdr3_aa: CASSLARQETQYF

cdr3_length: 15
v_call: TRBV5-4
j_call: TRBJ2-2
cdr3_aa: CASRPGTLNTGELFF

cdr3_length: 18
v_call: TRBV23-1
j_call: TRBJ1-5
cdr3_aa: CASSQEGEDRGSDQPQHF

cdr3_length: 13
v_call: TRBV7-3
j_call: TRBJ2-5
cdr3_aa: CASSLNHLETQYF

cdr3_length: 17
v_call: TRBV7-9
j_call: TRBJ1-4
cdr3_aa: CASSFHPMDRGVEKLFF

cdr3_length: 13
v_call: TRBV2
j_call: TRBJ1-1
cdr3_aa: CASFDRANTEAFF

cdr3_length: 11
v_call: TRBV5-1
j_call: TRBJ2-5
cdr3_aa: CASSLVGTQYF

cdr3_length: 17
v_call: TRBV7-9
j_call: TRBJ2-2
cdr3_aa: CASSFPAGAGGAGELFF

cdr3_length: 14
v_call: TRBV2
j_call: TRBJ1-2
cdr3_aa: CASNPDTNNYGYTF

cdr3_length: 18
v_call: TRBV9
j_call: TRBJ2-2
cdr3_aa: CASSVAWASGTDTGELFF

cdr3_length: 15
v_call: TRBV6-6
j_call: TRBJ2-7
cdr3_aa: CASSYSDVGPYEQYF

cdr3_length: 15
v_call: TRBV9
j_call: TRBJ1-1
cdr3_aa: CASSVEEQPNTEAFF

cdr3_length: 14
v_call: TRBV29-1
j_call: TRBJ1-2
cdr3_aa: CSVDAGWAGYGYTF

cdr3_length: 13
v_call: TRBV28
j_call: TRBJ1-2
cdr3_aa: CASSLQGASGYTF

cdr3_length: 15
v_call: TRBV5-1
j_call: TRBJ1-2
cdr3_aa: CASSLGPGVNYGYTF

cdr3_length: 13
v_call: TRBV15
j_call: TRBJ2-1
cdr3_aa: CATRTSGFNEQFF

cdr3_length: 16
v_call: TRBV5-1
j_call: TRBJ2-3
cdr3_aa: CASSPGQGKGADTQYF

cdr3_length: 16
v_call: TRBV7-2
j_call: TRBJ2-1
cdr3_aa: CASSLSLGVPYNEQFF

cdr3_length: 17
v_call: TRBV2
j_call: TRBJ2-3
cdr3_aa: CASSDGGTSGHTDTQYF

cdr3_length: 16
v_call: TRBV18
j_call: TRBJ1-2
cdr3_aa: CASSPPLGQGNYGYTF

cdr3_length: 13
v_call: TRBV11-2
j_call: TRBJ2-4
cdr3_aa: CASSPRDLRIQYF

cdr3_length: 18
v_call: TRBV5-6
j_call: TRBJ2-2
cdr3_aa: CASSSLEAKTGDTGELFF

cdr3_length: 16
v_call: TRBV7-2
j_call: TRBJ1-5
cdr3_aa: CASSLTGGTGNQPQHF

cdr3_length: 16
v_call: TRBV9
j_call: TRBJ2-3
cdr3_aa: CASSPHGWESTDTQYF

cdr3_length: 13
v_call: TRBV27
j_call: TRBJ2-7
cdr3_aa: CASSINDRTEQYF

cdr3_length: 13
v_call: TRBV6-6
j_call: TRBJ1-1
cdr3_aa: CASSPWRDTEAFF

cdr3_length: 15
v_call: TRBV9
j_call: TRBJ2-2
cdr3_aa: CASSVDPANTGELFF

cdr3_length: 15
v_call: TRBV7-8
j_call: TRBJ1-1
cdr3_aa: CASSAARGMDTEAFF

cdr3_length: 16
v_call: TRBV28
j_call: TRBJ2-7
cdr3_aa: CASSPPRVTPRDEQYF

cdr3_length: 16
v_call: TRBV30
j_call: TRBJ2-1
cdr3_aa: CAWSALAGTSSNEQFF

cdr3_length: 15
v_call: TRBV5-1
j_call: TRBJ2-7
cdr3_aa: CASSPSSLGAYEQYF

cdr3_length: 16
v_call: TRBV5-1
j_call: TRBJ2-2
cdr3_aa: CASTVWGGSNTGELFF

cdr3_length: 16
v_call: TRBV7-7
j_call: TRBJ2-1
cdr3_aa: CASSLGLAGSYNEQFF

cdr3_length: 14
v_call: TRBV2
j_call: TRBJ2-7
cdr3_aa: CASRAGAGFYEQYF

cdr3_length: 14
v_call: TRBV30
j_call: TRBJ1-3
cdr3_aa: CAWSVMAGRNTIYF

cdr3_length: 15
v_call: TRBV7-8
j_call: TRBJ2-7
cdr3_aa: CASSGSSGRSYEQYF

cdr3_length: 14
v_call: TRBV6-1
j_call: TRBJ1-1
cdr3_aa: CASKTGGRNTEAFF